Listed here are 3 T cell receptor beta chains from one sample, sequenced in a study of blood T cell repertoires in COVID-19. TCRdb's table, derived via immunoSEQ multiplex PCR, lists solely in-frame clones and lacks some. This table holds 150,000 to 200,000 clones, around 90% found once. The sequencing sample was made of peripheral blood. The receptors originated from a man aged 18 to 35 with acute or convalescent COVID-19.

This chain connects TRBV7-9 to TRBJ1-1; 9 bases fit TRBD1. CDR1 is SEHNR, CDR2 FQNEAQ, per germline (reference sequence). Losses at the gene ends were 6 bases for V and 5 bases for J; bases not matched to a gene: 13. The CDR3 loop spans 16 amino acids. CDR3 loop: CASSHNTGGALTEAFF. DNA of the CDR3: TGTGCCAGCAGTCATAACACAGGGGGCGCATTGACTGAAGCTTTCTTT.

V gene TRBV14 combines with J gene TRBJ2-7; a possible D gene is TRBD1 (5 bases). This CDR3 is built from 13 residues. Germline loops: CDR1 SGHDN, CDR2 FVKESK. Trimming stripped 3 bases from V and 3 bases from J, with 9 bases between. This CDR3 is CASSQWTLYEQYF. The CDR3 DNA is TGTGCCAGCAGCCAGTGGACACTCTACGAGCAGTACTTC. The variable domain in full, with the rest retrieved from reference TRBV14 and TRBJ2-7, is EAGVTQFPSHSVIEKGQTVTLRCDPISGHDNLYWYRRVMGKEIKFLLHFVKESKQDESGMPNNRFLAERTGGTYSTLKVQPAELEDSGVYFCASSQWTLYEQYFGPGTRLTVT.

V usage is TRBV15 and J usage is TRBJ2-1; 7 bases map to TRBD1. The V and J ends lost 11 bases and 0 bases, in that order; junction bases with no gene match: 16. Per the germline V gene, CDR1 is LNHNV and CDR2 is YYDKDF (reference sequence). The CDR3 is 17 residues long. The CDR3 coding sequence is TGTGCCGCCACCCATGCTTTCCGGGACAGCTCCTACAATGAGCAGTTCTTC. Protein product: CAATHAFRDSSYNEQFF.